Reported below is one T cell receptor beta chain. Its antigen is not identified. This entry belongs to a study of shared clonotypes between healthy human individuals. Germline V lookup: CDR1 GTSNPN, CDR2 SVGIG (reference sequence). The CDR3 has 15 residues. Notes on the study in general: Sampling included only blood; tissue repertoires likely differ.

The run depth of the assay was deep. Researchers divided each subset's genomic DNA evenly across several immunoSEQ plates. Unsorted PBMC DNA sequencing spanned ten immunoSEQ deep assay plates. Measured with immunoSEQ multiplex PCR; TCRdb has only the in-frame clones, and not every one. This table holds approximately 500,000 clones, more than 65% found once. The chain has TRBV30 and TRBJ2-5; the match to TRBD2 covers 13 bases. The tail of the sequence fits TRBJ2-7 better, so the J call may be wrong. The receptor was isolated from a woman aged 40 to 50 in good health. Some clones in this sample may be carry-over from other donors' samples. Sequenced material: PBMCs. Here the CDR3 DNA reads TGTGCCTGCCTACCCCGGACTAGCGGGAGATACGAGCAGTACTTC. It specifies CACLPRTSGRYEQYF.